Given below is one T cell receptor beta chain in context. The entry originates in a study of blood T cell repertoires in COVID-19. Study as a whole: Acute-phase and convalescent COVID-19 samples originated in the United States, Italy and Spain.

J lost 2 bases, V lost 2 bases, and 8 bases had no gene match. Germline-derived CDR1 and CDR2 are SGHVS and FNYEAQ. The CDR3 totals 17 residues. Per the study methods: Estimation of nucleated cell counts relied on the amplification of reference gene primers. Measured with immunoSEQ multiplex PCR; TCRdb has only the in-frame clones, and not every one. Clonal size and the V and J genes are those of that table, whereas D and trimming came from the DNA. The sample includes 110,000 to 150,000 clones, 84% of them seen just once. This chain uses TRBV7-6 with TRBJ2-1; 8 positions agree with TRBD1. Sample: peripheral blood. This receptor was obtained from a human donor in a cohort sampled during active COVID-19. CDR3 DNA sequence: TGTGCCAGCAGCTTATATCAGGGGGCAAAAACCTACAATGAGCAGTTCTTC. Protein sequence: CASSLYQGAKTYNEQFF.